A selection of T cell receptor beta chains follows, all from one sample in a study of cytotoxic CD8 clonotypes in ibrutinib-treated CLL. Libraries were prepared by immunoSEQ multiplex PCR; TCRdb keeps only in-frame clonotypes and omits some of them. The sample carries about 24,000 clones, approximately 71% recorded once. This specimen was PBMCs, taken after 12 months of ibrutinib treatment. These receptor sequences come from a human donor with chronic lymphocytic leukemia. Both conserved end residues are part of each CDR3. The order of the fields is J gene, CDR3 length, clone size, V gene, D gene, CDR3 DNA, CDR3 protein. The D gene is left open where the match is weak. Size values are once, few and many counts, or a class for expanded clones, and some rows have none.

>TRBJ2-5|13|NA|TRBV11-3|NA
TGTGCCAGCAGCTCGCAGGGGGGTAAGACCCAGTACTTC
CASSSQGGKTQYF
>TRBJ1-2|11|few|TRBV6-5|NA
TGTGCCAGCAGTTACTCCTATGGCTACACCTTC
CASSYSYGYTF
>TRBJ2-7|11|NA|TRBV5-1|NA
TGCGCCAGCAGCTACCTTTACGAGCAGTACTTC
CASSYLYEQYF
>TRBJ2-1|17|once|TRBV30|NA
TGTGCCTGGAGTCCGGTTGGTCTGAGGGGGGGCACTAATGAGCAGTTCTTC
CAWSPVGLRGGTNEQFF
>TRBJ1-1|11|NA|TRBV30|NA
TGTGCCTGGAGGCGGGTTACTGAAGCTTTCTTT
CAWRRVTEAFF
>TRBJ1-4|14|NA|TRBV2|TRBD1
TGTGCCAGCAAATTGGACAGGGTCTGGGAAAAACTGTTTTTT
CASKLDRVWEKLFF
>TRBJ2-5|15|NA|TRBV28|NA
TGTGCCAGCAGTTTATCCGGCGGAGTCCAAGAGACCCAGTACTTC
CASSLSGGVQETQYF
>TRBJ1-3|13|NA|TRBV29-1|NA
TGCAGCGTGAGGGGGGGAGACGGAAACACCATATATTTT
CSVRGGDGNTIYF
>TRBJ1-6|19|NA|TRBV4-1|TRBD1
TGCGCCAGCAGCCAAGACTTGGACAGGCCGAGCTCCTATAATTCACCCCTCCACTTT
CASSQDLDRPSSYNSPLHF
>TRBJ1-2|14|NA|TRBV18|TRBD1
TGTGCCAGCTCACCACAGAAGGGGGCGGAAGGCTACACCTTC
CASSPQKGAEGYTF
>TRBJ2-7|15|NA|TRBV6-5|NA
TGTGCCAGCAGTTACGGCTCGGGCAATCCCTACGAGCAGTACTTC
CASSYGSGNPYEQYF
>TRBJ1-3|16|NA|TRBV28|NA
TGTGCCAGCAGTTTAGGGGGACGAGCCTCTGGAAACACCATATATTTT
CASSLGGRASGNTIYF
>TRBJ1-5|15|NA|TRBV2|NA
TGTGCCAGCAGAGATACAGGGTTAAGCAATCAGCCCCAGCATTTT
CASRDTGLSNQPQHF
>TRBJ2-5|12|NA|TRBV2|NA
TGTGCCAGCAAGCAGGTCGGCGTGACCCAGTACTTC
CASKQVGVTQYF
>TRBJ1-2|14|NA|TRBV18|TRBD1
TGTGCCAGCAGAACAGGGGGCTCTGGCTATGGCTACACCTTC
CASRTGGSGYGYTF
>TRBJ2-3|16|NA|TRBV5-6|NA
TGTGCCAGCCACCCGCGGACGGGAAGCTACACAGATACGCAGTATTTT
CASHPRTGSYTDTQYF
>TRBJ2-5|15|NA|TRBV11-3|NA
TGTGCCAGCAGCTTGTCGGCAGGGGCTCAAGAGACCCAGTACTTC
CASSLSAGAQETQYF
>TRBJ1-6|16|NA|TRBV28|TRBD1
TGTGCCAGCGGCGGGACAGGAGGGGAAGATAATTCACCCCTCCACTTT
CASGGTGGEDNSPLHF
>TRBJ2-7|15|once|TRBV10-3|TRBD1
TGTGCCATCAGTGAGTCCCGGGACAGGGGGCTCGAGCAGTACTTC
CAISESRDRGLEQYF
>TRBJ2-7|15|NA|TRBV29-1|TRBD1
TGCAGCGTTGAAGCCCCCCCGGGACAGGGGAACGAGCAGTACTTC
CSVEAPPGQGNEQYF
>TRBJ2-7|13|NA|TRBV6-1|NA
TGTGCCAGCAGGCCGGGACAAATCTACGAGCAGTACTTC
CASRPGQIYEQYF
>TRBJ1-1|17|NA|TRBV28|TRBD1
TGTGCCAGCAGTTCTCTCCGACAGGGGAGAATGAACACTGAAGCTTTCTTT
CASSSLRQGRMNTEAFF